This T cell receptor (beta chain) was found in a study of CD8+ T cells in alopecia areata. The CDR3 has 14 residues. The germline gives CDR1 NNHNN, CDR2 SYGAGS (reference sequence). V lost 5 bases, J lost 0 bases, and 9 bases lay in between. Study-wide results and limits: An increase in clonality over normal scalp was evident in lesional scalp, especially alopecia totalis/universalis.

RNA, once extracted, was reverse transcribed into cDNA for use as the sequencing template. Generated by immunoSEQ multiplex PCR, the TCRdb table keeps only in-frame clones and is missing some. The sample is made up of over 250,000 clones, none counted only once. Cutaneous lymph nodes were pooled and cells sorted by CD4, CD8alpha, NKG2D, NKG2ACE and more. In the case of this clone: Its matching antigen is unknown. Any gene name here is a mouse gene name. The read falls 4 residues short of the CDR3 end, and the missing part is taken from the germline J gene.

The specimen was CD4+ T cells sorted from a lymph node. V is TRBV13-2 and J is TRBJ2-1; D remains unclear. This TCR was sampled from a C3H/HeJ mouse with alopecia areata. MHC haplotype of the mouse line: H2-k. CDR3 bases read: TGTGCCAGCGGGAACCAGATTAACTATGCT. Translation gives CASGNQINYA. The whole CDR3 is CASGNQINYAEQFF.